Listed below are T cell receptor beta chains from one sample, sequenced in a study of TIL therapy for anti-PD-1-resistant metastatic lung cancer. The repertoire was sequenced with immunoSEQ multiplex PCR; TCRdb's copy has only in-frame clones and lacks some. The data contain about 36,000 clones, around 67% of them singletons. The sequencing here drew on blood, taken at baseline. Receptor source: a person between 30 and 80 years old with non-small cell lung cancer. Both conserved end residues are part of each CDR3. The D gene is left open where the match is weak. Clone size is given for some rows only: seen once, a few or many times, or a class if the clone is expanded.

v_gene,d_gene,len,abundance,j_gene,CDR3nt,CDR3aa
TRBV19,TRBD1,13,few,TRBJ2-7,TGTGCCAGTAGAAAACAGGGGTCGGACGAGCAGTACTTC,CASRKQGSDEQYF
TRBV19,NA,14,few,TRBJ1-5,TGTGCCAGTAGTATAGCCCATCGGGGACAGCCCCAGCATTTT,CASSIAHRGQPQHF
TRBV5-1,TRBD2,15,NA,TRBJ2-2,TGCGCCAGCAGCGTTGCGGGGGGAAACACCGGGGAGCTGTTTTTT,CASSVAGGNTGELFF
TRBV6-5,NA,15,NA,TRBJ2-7,TGTGCCAGCACCGATATAGGGGCCCTCTCCTACGAGCAGTACTTC,CASTDIGALSYEQYF
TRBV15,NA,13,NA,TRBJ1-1,TGTGCCACCAGCACAACAGCGAACACTGAAGCTTTCTTT,CATSTTANTEAFF
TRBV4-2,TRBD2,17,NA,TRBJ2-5,TGTGCCAGCAGCCAAGATTCAGAAGCGGGGATTCAAGAGACCCAGTACTTC,CASSQDSEAGIQETQYF
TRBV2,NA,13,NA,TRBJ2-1,TGTGCCAGCAGTGAAAACCTAGCCAATGAGCAGTTCTTC,CASSENLANEQFF
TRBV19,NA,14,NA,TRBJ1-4,TGTGCCAGTAGTATTCGACTTGAAGGGGAAAAACTGTTTTTT,CASSIRLEGEKLFF
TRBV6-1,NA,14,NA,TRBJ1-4,TGTGCCAGCTCGGCTTTTACAACTAATGAAAAACTGTTTTTT,CASSAFTTNEKLFF
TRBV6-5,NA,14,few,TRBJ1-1,TGTGCCAGCAGTTACTCCAGGGGCAACACTGAAGCTTTCTTT,CASSYSRGNTEAFF
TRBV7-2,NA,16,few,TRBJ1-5,TGTGCCAGCAGCCATACCCGGGACGGTTACAATCAGCCCCAGCATTTT,CASSHTRDGYNQPQHF
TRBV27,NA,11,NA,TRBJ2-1,TGTGCCAGCAGCCGTAACAATGAGCAGTTCTTC,CASSRNNEQFF
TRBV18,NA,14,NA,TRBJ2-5,TGTGCCAGCTCACCCGAGGCTATAAGTGAGACCCAGTACTTC,CASSPEAISETQYF
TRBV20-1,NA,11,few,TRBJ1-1,TGCAGTCCGCCGGTGAACACTGAAGCTTTCTTT,CSPPVNTEAFF
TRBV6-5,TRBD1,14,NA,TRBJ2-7,TGTGCCAGCAGAAGGACAGGGGGCGCGAACGAGCAGTACTTC,CASRRTGGANEQYF
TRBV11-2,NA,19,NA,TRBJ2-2,TGTGCCAGCAGCTTAAGACCGCCGGTTGGTAGCGGAAACACCGGGGAGCTGTTTTTT,CASSLRPPVGSGNTGELFF
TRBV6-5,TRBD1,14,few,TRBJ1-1,TGTGCCAGCAGTCACAGGGGAGGTAACACTGAAGCTTTCTTT,CASSHRGGNTEAFF
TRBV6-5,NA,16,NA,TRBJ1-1,TGTGCCAGCAGTTCCTCCGGGACGGCGATGAACACTGAAGCTTTCTTT,CASSSSGTAMNTEAFF
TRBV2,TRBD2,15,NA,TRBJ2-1,TGTGCCAGCAGAGGTTGGGGGGGGTTCTACAATGAGCAGTTCTTC,CASRGWGGFYNEQFF
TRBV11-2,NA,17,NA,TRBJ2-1,TGTGCCAGCAGCCCGACAGAGCATGCGAACCTGTACAATGAGCAGTTCTTC,CASSPTEHANLYNEQFF
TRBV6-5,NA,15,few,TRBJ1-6,TGTGCCAGCAGTTACGACACGACGGGCAATTCACCCCTCCACTTT,CASSYDTTGNSPLHF
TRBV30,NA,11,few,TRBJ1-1,TGTGCCTGGGTCCGGGACACTAGGGCTTTCTTT,CAWVRDTRAFF
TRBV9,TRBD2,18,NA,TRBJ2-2,TGTGCCAGCAGCGTAGTAAGGTACGGTCGGGGGGGCACCGGGGAGCTGTTTTTT,CASSVVRYGRGGTGELFF
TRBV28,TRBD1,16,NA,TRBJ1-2,TGTGCCAGCAGCCCAACCCTCCGGGACAGCTCCTATGGCTACACCTTC,CASSPTLRDSSYGYTF
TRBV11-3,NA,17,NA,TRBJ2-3,TGTGCCAGCAGCTTGTCCTCAGGCGCGCGGGACACAGATACGCAGTATTTT,CASSLSSGARDTDTQYF
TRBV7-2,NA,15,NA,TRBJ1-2,TGTGCCAGCAGCTTCGCAAACAGGGCAGGGGTTGGCTACACCTTC,CASSFANRAGVGYTF
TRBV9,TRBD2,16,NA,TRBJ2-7,TGTGCCAGCAGCGTAGGTTCTGCGGGAGGGCCCTCCGAGCAGTACTTC,CASSVGSAGGPSEQYF
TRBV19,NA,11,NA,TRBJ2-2,TGTGCCAGTCTCAACACCGGGGAGCTGTTTTTT,CASLNTGELFF